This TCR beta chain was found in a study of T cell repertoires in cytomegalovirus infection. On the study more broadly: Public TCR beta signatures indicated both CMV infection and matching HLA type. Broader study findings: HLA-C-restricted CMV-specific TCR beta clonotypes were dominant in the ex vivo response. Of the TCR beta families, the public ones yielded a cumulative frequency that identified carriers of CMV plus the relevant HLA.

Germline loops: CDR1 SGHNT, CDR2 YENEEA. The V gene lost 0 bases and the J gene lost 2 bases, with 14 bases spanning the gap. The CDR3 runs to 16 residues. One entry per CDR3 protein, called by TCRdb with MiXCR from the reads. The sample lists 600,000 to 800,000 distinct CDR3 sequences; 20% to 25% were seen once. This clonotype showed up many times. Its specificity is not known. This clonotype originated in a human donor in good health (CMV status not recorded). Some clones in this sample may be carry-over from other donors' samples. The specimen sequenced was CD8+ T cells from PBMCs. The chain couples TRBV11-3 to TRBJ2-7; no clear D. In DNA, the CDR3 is TGTGCCAGCAGCTTAGAGCGGCTACCTCTCACCTACGAGCAGTACGTC. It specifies CASSLERLPLTYEQYV.